This T cell receptor beta chain was captured by sequencing in a study of siplizumab effects on memory and regulatory T cells. The CDR3 runs 15 residues. CDR1 is SEHNR and CDR2 is FQNEAQ in the germline V gene (reference sequence). J lost 9 bases, V lost 7 bases, and 12 bases had no gene match. Every sample had some 100,000 of its TCR templates assayed. Sequencing used immunoSEQ multiplex PCR; TCRdb keeps in-frame clones, though not all of them. The sample has about 91,000 clones; approximately 96% are singletons. This clonotype was sampled from a human donor in good health. Specimen: naive CD4+ T cells sorted from blood. The chain links TRBV7-9 to TRBJ2-1; 10 bases line up with TRBD2. The CDR3 here is CASILTAGGRSEQFF. The CDR3 DNA sequence: TGTGCCAGCATCCTCACAGCGGGGGGGAGGTCTGAGCAGTTCTTC. The variable domain in full, completed from reference TRBV7-9 and TRBJ2-1, reads DTGVSQNPRHKITKRGQNVTFRCDPISEHNRLYWYRQTLGQGPEFLTYFQNEAQLEKSRLLSDRFSAERPKGSFSTLEIQRTEQGDSAMYLCASILTAGGRSEQFFGPGTRLTVL.